The present T cell receptor (beta chain) was sequenced within a study of blood T cell repertoires in COVID-19. Study overall: Both acute and convalescent COVID-19 samples were obtained from the United States, Italy and Spain. Sources were T cells, B-cell-depleted T cells, or PBMCs; the material itself was cDNA or gDNA.

Seattle's enrolled individuals joined amid active infection and were then monitored longitudinally. The trim removed 5 bases at V and 8 bases at J, leaving 6 bases unmatched. CDR1 and CDR2 (germline): SGHTA, FQGNSA. This CDR3 is built from 14 residues. Original analysis: Estimation of nucleated cell counts relied on the amplification of reference gene primers. Only in-frame clones appear in the TCRdb table, and some are missing; sequencing was by immunoSEQ multiplex PCR. V and J calls and clone size are given by that table; D and trimming were obtained from the DNA. The table lists 250,000 to 350,000 clones, around 85% of them singletons.

What was sequenced was peripheral blood. The chain joins TRBV7-2 to TRBJ1-4; 9 bases line up with TRBD1. This TCR was sampled from a human donor with COVID-19, enrolled during active disease. The donor label of this sample is uncertain. The CDR3 protein is CASSQDRGGEKLFF. CDR3 nucleotide sequence: TGTGCCAGCAGCCAGGACAGGGGAGGGGAAAAACTGTTTTTT. Drawing the rest from reference TRBV7-2 and TRBJ1-4, the complete variable domain is GAGVSQSPSNKVTEKGKDVELRCDPISGHTALYWYRQSLGQGLEFLIYFQGNSAPDKSGLPSDRFSAERTGGSVSTLTIQRTQQEDSAVYLCASSQDRGGEKLFFGSGTQLSVL.